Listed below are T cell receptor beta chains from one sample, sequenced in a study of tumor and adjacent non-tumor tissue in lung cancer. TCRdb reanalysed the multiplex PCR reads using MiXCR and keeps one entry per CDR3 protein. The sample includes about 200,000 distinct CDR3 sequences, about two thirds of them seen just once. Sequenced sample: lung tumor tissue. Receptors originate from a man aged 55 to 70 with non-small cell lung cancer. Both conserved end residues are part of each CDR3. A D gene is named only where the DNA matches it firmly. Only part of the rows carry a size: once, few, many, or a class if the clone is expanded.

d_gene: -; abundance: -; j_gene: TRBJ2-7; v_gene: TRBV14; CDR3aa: CASSQELETEQYF; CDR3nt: TGTGCCAGCAGCCAAGAGCTAGAAACCGAGCAGTACTTC
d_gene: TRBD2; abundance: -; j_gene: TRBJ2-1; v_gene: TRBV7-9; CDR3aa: CASSRELAGVHEQFF; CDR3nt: TGTGCCAGCAGCCGCGAGCTAGCGGGAGTTCATGAGCAGTTCTTC
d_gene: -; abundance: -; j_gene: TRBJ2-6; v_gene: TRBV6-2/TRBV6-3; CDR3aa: CASSRAASRANVLTF; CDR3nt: TGTGCCAGCAGTCGGGCAGCCTCTAGGGCCAACGTCCTGACTTTC
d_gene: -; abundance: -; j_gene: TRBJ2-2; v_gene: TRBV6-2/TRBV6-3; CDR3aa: CASRIAGELFF; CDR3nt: TGTGCCAGCAGGATCGCCGGGGAGCTGTTTTTT
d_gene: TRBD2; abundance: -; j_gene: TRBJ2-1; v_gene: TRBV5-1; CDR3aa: CASSLSGTSGDNEQFF; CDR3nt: TGCGCCAGCAGCTTGTCCGGGACTAGCGGGGATAATGAGCAGTTCTTC
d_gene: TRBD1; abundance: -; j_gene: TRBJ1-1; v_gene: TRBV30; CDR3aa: CAWGERGHAFF; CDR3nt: TGTGCCTGGGGAGAGAGGGGGCACGCTTTCTTT
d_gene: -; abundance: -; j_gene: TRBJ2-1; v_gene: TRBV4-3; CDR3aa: CASIQDGQGNEQLF; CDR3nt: TGCGCCAGCATCCAAGATGGGCAGGGAAATGAGCAGCTCTTC
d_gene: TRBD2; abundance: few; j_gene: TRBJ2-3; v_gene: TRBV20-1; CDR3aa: CSARRATSGSTDTQYF; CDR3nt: TGCAGTGCTAGAAGGGCCACTAGCGGTTCCACAGATACGCAGTATTTT
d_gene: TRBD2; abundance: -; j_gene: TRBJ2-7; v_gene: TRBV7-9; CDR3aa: CASSPPPGLAGVKGSYEQYF; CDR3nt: TGTGCCAGCAGCCCTCCCCCCGGACTAGCGGGAGTAAAGGGCTCCTACGAGCAGTACTTC
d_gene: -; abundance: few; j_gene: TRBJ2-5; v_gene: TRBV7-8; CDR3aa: CASSPGGAQETQYF; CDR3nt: TGTGCCAGCAGCCCTGGGGGTGCACAAGAGACCCAGTACTTC
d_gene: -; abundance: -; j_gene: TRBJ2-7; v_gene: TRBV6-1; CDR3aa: CDSSRSRSGTYSYEQYF; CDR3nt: TGTGACAGCAGTCGTTCACGTTCCGGGACATACTCCTACGAGCAGTACTTC
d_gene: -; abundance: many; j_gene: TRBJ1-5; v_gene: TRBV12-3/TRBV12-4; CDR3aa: CASTDSWREPQHF; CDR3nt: TGTGCCAGCACCGACAGCTGGAGGGAGCCCCAGCATTTT
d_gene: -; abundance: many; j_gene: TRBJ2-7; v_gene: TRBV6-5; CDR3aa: CASSYWAGGAYEQYF; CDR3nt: TGTGCCAGCAGTTACTGGGCAGGGGGGGCCTACGAGCAGTACTTC
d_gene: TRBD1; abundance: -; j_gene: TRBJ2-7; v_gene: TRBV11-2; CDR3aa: CACSRVGQALESYKQYF; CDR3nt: TGTGCCTGCAGCCGGGTGGGACAGGCCCTCGAATCCTACAAGCAGTACTTC